Following are 29 T cell receptor beta chains from one sample sequenced in a study of blood T cell repertoires in COVID-19. Profiled with immunoSEQ multiplex PCR; TCRdb holds only in-frame clones, not every one. This table holds approximately 230,000 clones, nearly 90% found once. The sequenced sample consisted of peripheral blood. The receptors were sampled from a woman aged 40 to 49 who had recovered from COVID-19.

The rearrangement links TRBV10-3 to TRBJ2-2, with 9 bases fitting TRBD1. CDR1 ENHRY and CDR2 SYGVKD come from the germline V gene. CDR3 length equals 17 residues. V shed 6 bases and J 6 bases; nucleotides not matched to a gene: 14. The CDR3 sequence: CAISPSADRGLPGELFF. The DNA for the CDR3 is TGTGCCATCAGCCCATCGGCGGACAGGGGACTACCCGGGGAGCTGTTTTTT.

The chain uses TRBV27 and TRBJ2-1; D not certain. Germline values: CDR1 MNHEY, CDR2 SMNVEV (reference sequence). The CDR3 spans 15 residues. V gave up 6 bases and J gave up 0 bases, with 12 bases separating them. As DNA, the CDR3 is TGTGCCAGCAGCCAAGACTCCAACTCCTACAATGAGCAGTTCTTC. It encodes CASSQDSNSYNEQFF.

The table lists this clone with a few counts. This chain links TRBV5-4 with TRBJ1-1; a possible D gene is TRBD1 (5 bases). CDR1 and CDR2 from the germline V gene are SGHNT and YYREEE (reference sequence). The CDR3 is 15 amino acids. With 3 bases removed from V and 1 base from J, the gap between germline ends came to 13 bases. The CDR3 coding sequence is TGTGCCAGCAGCTCGTCAAGACAGAAGAACACTGAAGCTTTCTTT. Translated: CASSSSRQKNTEAFF.

The chain employs TRBV6-5 and TRBJ2-7, with 11 bases fitting TRBD2. The trim removed 6 bases at V and 3 bases at J, leaving 7 bases unmatched. This CDR3 region has 15 residues. Per the germline V gene, CDR1 is MNHEY and CDR2 is SVGAGI. CDR3 amino acids: CASSDTSGSRYEQYF. CDR3 nucleotides: TGTGCCAGCAGCGACACTAGCGGGAGTCGCTACGAGCAGTACTTC.

This clone was counted only a few times. The CDR3 is CASSVAGMGKLFF. CDR3 nucleotide sequence: TGTGCCAGCAGCGTAGCGGGGATGGGAAAACTGTTTTTT. The chain is built from TRBV9 and TRBJ1-4; D is uncertain. Per germline, CDR1 SGDLS and CDR2 YYNGEE. This CDR3 region has 13 residues. V lost 0 bases, J lost 10 bases, and 10 bases lay in between.

Remarks on this clone: Other DNA variants within this sample encode the same CDR3. This chain connects TRBV19 to TRBJ2-7; 11 positions agree with TRBD2. The length of the CDR3 is 14 residues. Trimming cost V 8 bases and J 1 base; bases outside gene matches: 4. Germline V gene lookup returns CDR1 LNHDA and CDR2 SQIVND (reference sequence). In DNA, the CDR3 is TGTGCCAGTTCTACTAGCGGGGGATCCTACGAGCAGTACTTC. As protein: CASSTSGGSYEQYF.

The rearrangement links TRBV12-3 or TRBV12-4 to TRBJ2-5; 9 bases align to TRBD1. V lost 6 bases to trimming and J lost 7 bases; unmatched junction nucleotides: 6. The CDR3 runs 13 residues. The DNA for the CDR3 is TGTGCCAGCAGATGGACAGGGGCTAGGACCCAGTACTTC. Amino acid sequence: CASRWTGARTQYF.

The chain uses TRBV28 and TRBJ2-5; 13 bases match TRBD2. CDR3 length: 17 residues. V trimming: 8 bases; J trimming: 9 bases; junction bases outside the gene matches: 18. Germline V lookup: CDR1 MDHEN, CDR2 SYDVKM. The CDR3 DNA reads as TGTGCCAGCCAGACTAGCGGGGGGTCCCCGGTTAAGTGGTCCCAGTACTTC. This encodes CASQTSGGSPVKWSQYF.

V is TRBV5-1 and J is TRBJ2-7; tentatively, D is TRBD1 (5 bases). The CDR3 is 15 residues long. Germline V gene sequence: CDR1 SGHRS, CDR2 YFSETQ. V was trimmed by 1 base and J by 3 bases, leaving 14 bases between them. The CDR3 region is CASSLSSGIYYEQYF. Written as DNA, the CDR3 is TGCGCCAGCAGCTTGTCCTCAGGGATATACTACGAGCAGTACTTC.

The V gene is TRBV7-2, the J gene TRBJ2-7; 9 bases align to TRBD2. The CDR3 length is 15 residues. CDR1 and CDR2 from the germline V gene are SGHTA and FQGNSA. With V trimmed by 1 base and J by 6 bases, 7 bases remained unmatched. The CDR3 DNA reads as TGTGCCAGCAGCTTAGGGGCGGGGGGGCCCTTCGAGCAGTACTTC. Translated, it gives CASSLGAGGPFEQYF.

The genes are TRBV4-2 and TRBJ1-6; D is perhaps TRBD1 (6 bases). Trimming cost V 0 bases and J 11 bases, with 26 bases left between them. From germline, CDR1 is LGHNA and CDR2 YNFKEQ. The CDR3 length is 19 residues. CDR3 in DNA: TGTGCCAGCAGCCAAGAACCGCTGGGGGTTCAGGGGCCTATTCCACCCCTCCACTTT. This encodes CASSQEPLGVQGPIPPLHF.

J is TRBJ1-1 and V is TRBV19; possible D gene TRBD1, 6 bases. The V end lost 3 bases, the J end lost 4 bases, and 12 bases lay between the germline ends. The CDR3 consists of 14 residues. Germline CDR1 is LNHDA and CDR2 is SQIVND (reference sequence). In nucleotides, the CDR3 is TGTGCCAGTAGTATTCTAGGACAGTTCACTGAAGCTTTCTTT. This encodes CASSILGQFTEAFF.

The chain uses TRBV7-2 and TRBJ1-3; weak D call: TRBD1 (5 bases). CDR3 length: 15 residues. V lost 3 bases to trimming and J lost 3 bases, with 12 bases between them. Germline values: CDR1 SGHTA, CDR2 FQGNSA. The CDR3 here is CASSFQGFGGNTIYF. In DNA form, the CDR3 reads TGTGCCAGCAGCTTCCAGGGATTTGGTGGAAACACCATATATTTT. Full variable domain (missing parts from reference TRBV7-2 and TRBJ1-3): GAGVSQSPSNKVTEKGKDVELRCDPISGHTALYWYRQSLGQGLEFLIYFQGNSAPDKSGLPSDRFSAERTGGSVSTLTIQRTQQEDSAVYLCASSFQGFGGNTIYFGEGSWLTVV.

This chain connects TRBV23-1 to TRBJ2-1; the D is unclear. Being an ORF, TRBV23-1 has a function that is uncertain. Trimming pared 5 bases from V and 1 base from J, leaving 9 bases between. This CDR3 comprises 14 residues. CDR3 coding DNA: TGCGCCAGCAGTTTAACAGAATCCTACAATGAGCAGTTCTTC. It is translated as CASSLTESYNEQFF.

V and J are TRBV3-1 (or the pseudogene TRBV3-2) and TRBJ2-7; 10 bases are shared with TRBD2. CDR1 LGHDT and CDR2 YNNKEL come from the germline V gene (reference sequence). V lost 3 bases, J lost 4 bases, and 9 bases stayed unmatched. CDR3 length: 16 amino acids. The CDR3 DNA follows: TGTGCCAGCAGCCATGCCTGGGGTAGCGGGGGGTACGAGCAGTACTTC. Amino acids: CASSHAWGSGGYEQYF.

The CDR3 DNA reads as TGTGCCAGCAGCCTCCCCCGTCAGGGTGGCTACAATGAGCAGTTCTTC. This sequence encodes CASSLPRQGGYNEQFF. The rearrangement uses TRBV28 and TRBJ2-1; perhaps TRBD1 as D (5 bases). The length of the CDR3 is 16 residues. CDR1 MDHEN and CDR2 SYDVKM come from the germline V gene. V was shortened by 6 bases and J by 3 bases, with 18 bases between the two germline ends.

The chain joins TRBV7-2 to TRBJ1-5; TRBD1 might be the D (5 bases). Germline V gene sequence: CDR1 SGHTA, CDR2 FQGNSA. The V end was cut by 5 bases, the J end by 1 base, with 9 bases between. This CDR3 region has 14 residues. The CDR3 DNA is TGTGCCAGCAGCAGAGACAGAAGCAATCAGCCCCAGCATTTT. This encodes CASSRDRSNQPQHF.

The chain is built from TRBV6-2 or TRBV6-3 and TRBJ2-1, with a possible D match to TRBD1 (5 bases). This CDR3 contains 16 residues. V was shortened by 0 bases and J by 6 bases, with 15 bases between the two germline ends. Germline CDR1 is MNHEY and CDR2 is SVGEGT. The CDR3 nucleotides read TGTGCCAGCAGTTACTCTAGGCAGGGCCCAGGCAATGAGCAGTTCTTC. Its translation: CASSYSRQGPGNEQFF.

The CDR3 sequence: CASQPGARTGETQYF. The CDR3 DNA reads as TGTGCCAGCCAACCTGGGGCTCGGACAGGGGAGACCCAGTACTTC. The J gene is TRBJ2-5, the V gene TRBV6-5; 8 nucleotides align to TRBD1. The J segment lost 5 bases and the V segment lost 8 bases, leaving 13 bases of the junction unmatched. The CDR3 sequence is 15 residues long. The germline V gene encodes CDR1 MNHEY and CDR2 SVGAGI.

The genes are TRBV6-2 or TRBV6-3 and TRBJ1-3; D is possibly TRBD1 (5 bases). The CDR3 loop spans 16 amino acids. Trimming took off 4 bases at V and 0 bases at J, with 13 bases between the two ends. CDR1 and CDR2 (germline): MNHEY, SVGEGT. The CDR3 sequence: CASSSRQQSSGNTIYF. Written as DNA, the CDR3 is TGTGCCAGCAGTTCAAGACAGCAGAGCTCTGGAAACACCATATATTTT.

This chain links TRBV12-3 or TRBV12-4 with TRBJ1-5; no definite D call. The CDR3 loop spans 12 amino acids. The ends were cut back, 1 base at V and 9 bases at J, with 7 bases in the middle. CDR3 protein: CASSLGPGPQHF. The CDR3 coding sequence is TGTGCCAGCAGTTTAGGTCCAGGGCCCCAGCATTTT.

The J gene is TRBJ2-1, the V gene TRBV6-5; D might be TRBD2 (5 bases). The CDR3 has 15 residues. Germline assignment: CDR1 MNHEY and CDR2 SVGAGI. V lost 2 bases and J 3 bases, leaving 11 bases between the germline ends. CDR3 protein: CASSYSGGFYNEQFF. Here the CDR3 DNA reads TGTGCCAGCAGTTACAGCGGCGGATTCTACAATGAGCAGTTCTTC.

The J gene is TRBJ1-6, the V gene TRBV7-2; 9 nucleotides line up with TRBD1. The germline V gene encodes CDR1 SGHTA and CDR2 FQGNSA. Trimming took 1 base from V and 7 from J; bases not matched to a gene: 8. The CDR3 has 17 residues. CDR3 protein: CASSLVTGTGRNSPLHF. CDR3 DNA: TGTGCCAGCAGCTTAGTAACCGGGACAGGGCGGAATTCACCCCTCCACTTT. Full variable domain (rest looked up from reference TRBV7-2 and TRBJ1-6): GAGVSQSPSNKVTEKGKDVELRCDPISGHTALYWYRQSLGQGLEFLIYFQGNSAPDKSGLPSDRFSAERTGGSVSTLTIQRTQQEDSAVYLCASSLVTGTGRNSPLHFGNGTRLTVT.

The chain's CDR3 is CASRRQATTTSNSPLHF. CDR3 sequence (DNA): TGTGCCAGCAGACGTCAGGCCACTACCACTAGTAATTCACCCCTCCACTTT. The rearrangement links TRBV27 to TRBJ1-6, with D unresolved. The CDR3 is 17 residues long. Trimming left V 6 bases short and J 6 bases short, with 21 bases between. In germline, CDR1 is MNHEY, CDR2 SMNVEV (reference sequence).

The chain combines TRBV14 with TRBJ2-1; 9 bases are shared with TRBD2. Germline V gives CDR1 SGHDN, CDR2 FVKESK. Trimming took 4 bases from V and 9 from J; bases not matched to a gene: 7. The CDR3 contains 14 residues. For the CDR3, the DNA is TGTGCCAGCAGCCGGGAGGGACTAGCTTTTGAGCAGTTCTTC. Translating gives CASSREGLAFEQFF.

The chain uses TRBV18 and TRBJ2-1; 7 bases fit TRBD1. Losses at the gene ends were 3 bases for V and 5 bases for J; bases not matched to a gene: 4. Germline V gene data show CDR1 as KGHSH and CDR2 as LQKENI. The CDR3 totals 14 residues. The CDR3, as DNA: TGTGCCAGCTCACCCCGGGACAGAGACAATGAGCAGTTCTTC. Amino acids: CASSPRDRDNEQFF. Full variable domain (missing parts from reference TRBV18 and TRBJ2-1): NAGVMQNPRHLVRRRGQEARLRCSPMKGHSHVYWYRQLPEEGLKFMVYLQKENIIDESGMPKERFSAEFPKEGPSILRIQQVVRGDSAAYFCASSPRDRDNEQFFGPGTRLTVL.

V is TRBV20-1 and J is TRBJ2-3; 7 bases map to TRBD2. CDR1 is DFQATT, CDR2 SNEGSKA, per germline (reference sequence). This CDR3 is 13 amino acids long. J gave up 6 bases and V 3 bases, and 6 bases lay outside the gene matches. The CDR3, as DNA: TGCAGTGCTAGTATCCAGGGAGGGGATACGCAGTATTTT. Protein sequence: CSASIQGGDTQYF.

This sequence joins TRBV5-6 and TRBJ1-1; 7 bases agree with TRBD1. Germline CDR1 and CDR2: SGHDT and YYEEEE. The CDR3 covers 14 residues. Trimming cost V 4 bases and J 4 bases; bases outside gene matches: 7. The CDR3 nucleotides read TGTGCCAGCAGCGCCAGGGGGTGGAGCACTGAAGCTTTCTTT. It is translated as CASSARGWSTEAFF. Full variable domain (missing parts from reference TRBV5-6 and TRBJ1-1): DAGVTQSPTHLIKTRGQQVTLRCSPKSGHDTVSWYQQALGQGPQFIFQYYEEEERQRGNFPDRFSGHQFPNYSSELNVNALLLGDSALYLCASSARGWSTEAFFGQGTRLTVV.

The chain couples TRBV4-3 to TRBJ2-2; 10 nucleotides agree with TRBD2. The CDR3 is 16 residues long. Germline CDR1 and CDR2: LGHNA and YSLEER. Unmatched junction bases numbered 6, after V lost 3 bases and J lost 5 bases. The CDR3 reads CASSHGLAGVTGELFF. The CDR3 bases are TGCGCCAGCAGCCATGGTCTAGCGGGAGTTACCGGGGAGCTGTTTTTT.